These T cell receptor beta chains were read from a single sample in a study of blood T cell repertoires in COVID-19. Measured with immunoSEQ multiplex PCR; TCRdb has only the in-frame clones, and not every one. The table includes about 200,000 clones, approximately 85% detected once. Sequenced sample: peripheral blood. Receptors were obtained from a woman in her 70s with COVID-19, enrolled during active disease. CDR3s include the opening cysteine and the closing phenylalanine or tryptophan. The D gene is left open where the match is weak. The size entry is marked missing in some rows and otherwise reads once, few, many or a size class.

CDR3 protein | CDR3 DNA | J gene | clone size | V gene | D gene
CASRTGLNSPLHF | TGTGCCAGCCGGACAGGGCTCAATTCACCCCTCCACTTT | TRBJ1-6 | NA | TRBV2 | TRBD1
CASSKGEQGMNTEAFF | TGTGCCAGCAGCAAAGGGGAACAGGGCATGAACACTGAAGCTTTCTTT | TRBJ1-1 | NA | TRBV21-1 | NA
CSGTTGTGNTEAFF | TGCAGCGGAACAACCGGGACAGGGAACACTGAAGCTTTCTTT | TRBJ1-1 | NA | TRBV29-1 | TRBD1
CASSPGGTVYGYTF | TGTGCCAGCAGCCCAGGAGGGACGGTCTATGGCTACACCTTC | TRBJ1-2 | once | TRBV14 | NA
CASSSEYKSWFF | TGCGCCAGCAGCTCGGAGTATAAGAGCTGGTTCTTC | TRBJ2-1 | NA | TRBV5-1 | NA
CAISESGQGEGTEAFF | TGTGCCATCAGTGAGTCTGGACAGGGGGAGGGAACTGAAGCTTTCTTT | TRBJ1-1 | NA | TRBV10-3 | TRBD1
CASSPRQGASNQPQHF | TGTGCCAGCAGTCCGCGACAGGGGGCAAGCAATCAGCCCCAGCATTTT | TRBJ1-5 | NA | TRBV27 | TRBD1
CASSLGLAGGQGETQYF | TGTGCCAGCAGCTTGGGACTAGCGGGAGGCCAAGGGGAGACCCAGTACTTC | TRBJ2-5 | NA | TRBV11-3 | TRBD2
CASSQGLARTGELFF | TGTGCCAGCAGCCAAGGACTAGCGAGGACCGGGGAGCTGTTTTTT | TRBJ2-2 | few | TRBV5-4 | TRBD2
CASSIQSQEFPAFF | TGTGCCAGTAGTATCCAATCACAGGAATTTCCAGCTTTCTTT | TRBJ1-1 | NA | TRBV19 | NA
CASSPGTSGRDTQYF | TGTGCCAGCTCACCGGGGACTAGCGGACGAGATACGCAGTATTTT | TRBJ2-3 | NA | TRBV18 | TRBD2
CASSAGGLGTEAFF | TGTGCCAGCAGCGCAGGGGGACTGGGCACTGAAGCTTTCTTT | TRBJ1-1 | NA | TRBV7-3 | TRBD1